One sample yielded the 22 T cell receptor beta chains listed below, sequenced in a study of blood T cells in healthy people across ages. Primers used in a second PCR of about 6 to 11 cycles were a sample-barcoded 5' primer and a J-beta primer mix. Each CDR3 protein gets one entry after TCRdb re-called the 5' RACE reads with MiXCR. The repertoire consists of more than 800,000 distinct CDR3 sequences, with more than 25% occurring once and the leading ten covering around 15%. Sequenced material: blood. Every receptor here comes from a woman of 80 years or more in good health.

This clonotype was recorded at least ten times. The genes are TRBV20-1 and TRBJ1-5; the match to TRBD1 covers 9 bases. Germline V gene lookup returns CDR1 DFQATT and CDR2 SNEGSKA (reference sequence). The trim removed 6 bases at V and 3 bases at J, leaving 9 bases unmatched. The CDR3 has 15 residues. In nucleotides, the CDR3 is TGCAGTGCCCCGGGGACAGGGCGTTACAATCAGCCCCAGCATTTT. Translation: CSAPGTGRYNQPQHF.

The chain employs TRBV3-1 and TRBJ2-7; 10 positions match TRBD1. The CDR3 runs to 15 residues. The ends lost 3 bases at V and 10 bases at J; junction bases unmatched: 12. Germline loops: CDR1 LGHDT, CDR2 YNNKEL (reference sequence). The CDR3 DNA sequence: TGTGCCAGCAGCCAGGGACAGGGGAACGGGGAGGCCCAGTACTTC. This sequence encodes CASSQGQGNGEAQYF.

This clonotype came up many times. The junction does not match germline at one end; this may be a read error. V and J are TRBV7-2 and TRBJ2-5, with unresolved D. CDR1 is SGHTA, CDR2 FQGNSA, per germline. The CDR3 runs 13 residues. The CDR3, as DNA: TGTGCCAGCAGCTTAGTCCTACAAGGGACCCAGTACTTC. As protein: CASSLVLQGTQYF.

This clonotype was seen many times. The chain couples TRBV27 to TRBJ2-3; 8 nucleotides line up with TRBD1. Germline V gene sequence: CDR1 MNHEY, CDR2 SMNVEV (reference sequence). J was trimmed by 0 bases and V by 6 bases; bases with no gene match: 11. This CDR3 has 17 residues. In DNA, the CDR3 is TGTGCCAGCAGGCCCCTCTCGACAGGGGTGAGCACAGATACGCAGTATTTT. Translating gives CASRPLSTGVSTDTQYF.

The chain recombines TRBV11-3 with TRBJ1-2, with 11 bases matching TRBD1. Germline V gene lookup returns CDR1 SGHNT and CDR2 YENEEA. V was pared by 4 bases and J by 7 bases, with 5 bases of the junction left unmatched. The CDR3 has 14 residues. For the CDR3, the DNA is TGTGCCAGCAGCTGGGGACAGGGGGGAAGTGGCTACACCTTC. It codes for CASSWGQGGSGYTF.

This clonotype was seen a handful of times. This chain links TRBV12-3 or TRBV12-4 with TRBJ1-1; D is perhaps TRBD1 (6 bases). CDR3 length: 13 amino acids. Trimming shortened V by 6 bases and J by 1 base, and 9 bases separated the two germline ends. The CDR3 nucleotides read TGTGCCAGCAGAATGGGACAGAACACTGAAGCTTTCTTT. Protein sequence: CASRMGQNTEAFF.

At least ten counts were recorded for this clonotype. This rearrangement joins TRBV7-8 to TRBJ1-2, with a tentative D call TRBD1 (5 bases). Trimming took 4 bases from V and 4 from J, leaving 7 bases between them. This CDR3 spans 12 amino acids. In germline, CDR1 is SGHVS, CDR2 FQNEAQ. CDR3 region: CASSYDSYGYTF. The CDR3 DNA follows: TGTGCCAGCAGCTATGACAGCTATGGCTACACCTTC.

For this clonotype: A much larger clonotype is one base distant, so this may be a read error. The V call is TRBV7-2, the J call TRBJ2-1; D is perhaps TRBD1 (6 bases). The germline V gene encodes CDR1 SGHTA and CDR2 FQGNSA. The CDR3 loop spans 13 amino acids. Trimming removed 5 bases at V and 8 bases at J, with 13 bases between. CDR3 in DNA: TGTGCCAGCAGCCCATCCAGGGGCGATGAGCAGTTCTTC. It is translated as CASSPSRGDEQFF.

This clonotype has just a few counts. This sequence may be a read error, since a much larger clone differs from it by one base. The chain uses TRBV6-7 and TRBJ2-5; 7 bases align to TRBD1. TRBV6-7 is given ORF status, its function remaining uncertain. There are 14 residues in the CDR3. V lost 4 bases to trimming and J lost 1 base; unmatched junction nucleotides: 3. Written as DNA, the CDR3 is TGTGCCAGCAGTTGCCGGGACAGCCAAGAGACCCAGTACTTC. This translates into CASSCRDSQETQYF.

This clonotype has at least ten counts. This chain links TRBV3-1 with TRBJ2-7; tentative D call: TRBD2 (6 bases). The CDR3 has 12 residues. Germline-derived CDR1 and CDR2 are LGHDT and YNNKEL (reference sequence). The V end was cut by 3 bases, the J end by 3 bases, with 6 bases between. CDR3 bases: TGTGCCAGCAGCCAGGGACTCTACGAGCAGTACTTC. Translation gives CASSQGLYEQYF.

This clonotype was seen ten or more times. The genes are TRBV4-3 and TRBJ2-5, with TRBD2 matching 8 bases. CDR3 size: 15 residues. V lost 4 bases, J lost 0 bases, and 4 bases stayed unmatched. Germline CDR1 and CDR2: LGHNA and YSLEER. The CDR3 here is CASSLVTSDQETQYF. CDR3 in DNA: TGCGCCAGCAGCCTCGTGACTAGCGACCAAGAGACCCAGTACTTC.

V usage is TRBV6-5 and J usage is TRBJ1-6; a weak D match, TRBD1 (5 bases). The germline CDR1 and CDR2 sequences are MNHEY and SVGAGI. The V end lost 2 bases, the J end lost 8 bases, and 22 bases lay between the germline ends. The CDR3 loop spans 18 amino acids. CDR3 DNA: TGTGCCAGCAGTTACCAACCCGTAGGGGCAGGACGCGATTCACCCCTCCACTTT. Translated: CASSYQPVGAGRDSPLHF.

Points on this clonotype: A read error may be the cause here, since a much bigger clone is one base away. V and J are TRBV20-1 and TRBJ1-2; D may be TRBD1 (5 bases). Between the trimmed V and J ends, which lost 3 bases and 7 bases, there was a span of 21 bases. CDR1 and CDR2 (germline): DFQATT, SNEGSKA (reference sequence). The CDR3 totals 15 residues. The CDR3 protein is CSARPTTLGGGGYTF. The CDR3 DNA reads TGCAGTGCTAGGCCTACTACACTCGGGGGTGGTGGCTACACCTTC.

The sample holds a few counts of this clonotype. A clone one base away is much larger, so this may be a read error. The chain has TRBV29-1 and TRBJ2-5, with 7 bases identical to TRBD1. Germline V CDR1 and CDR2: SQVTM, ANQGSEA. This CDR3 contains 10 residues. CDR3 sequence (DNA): TGTAGGGGGCACAGGCAAGGGCAGTACTTC. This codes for CRGHRQGQYF.

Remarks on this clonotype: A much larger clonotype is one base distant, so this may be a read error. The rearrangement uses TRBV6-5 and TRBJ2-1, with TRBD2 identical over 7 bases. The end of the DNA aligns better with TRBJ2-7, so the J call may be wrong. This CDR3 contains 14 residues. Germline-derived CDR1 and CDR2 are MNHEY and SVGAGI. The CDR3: CASRKSGAYNEQYF. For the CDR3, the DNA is TGTGCCAGCAGAAAGAGCGGGGCCTACAATGAGCAGTACTTC.

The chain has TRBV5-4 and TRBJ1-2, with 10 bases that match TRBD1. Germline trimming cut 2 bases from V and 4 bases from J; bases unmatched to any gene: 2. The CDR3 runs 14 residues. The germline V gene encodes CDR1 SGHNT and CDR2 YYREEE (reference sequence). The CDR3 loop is CASSFGDRGYGYTF. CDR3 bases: TGTGCCAGCAGCTTTGGGGACAGGGGCTATGGCTACACCTTC.

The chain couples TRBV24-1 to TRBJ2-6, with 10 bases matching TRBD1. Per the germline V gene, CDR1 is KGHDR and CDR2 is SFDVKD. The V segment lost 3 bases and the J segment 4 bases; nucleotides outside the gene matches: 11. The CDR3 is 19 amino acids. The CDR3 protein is CATSDDPRQGASGANVLTF. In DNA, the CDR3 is TGTGCCACCAGTGATGACCCTCGACAGGGGGCAAGCGGGGCCAACGTCCTGACTTTC.

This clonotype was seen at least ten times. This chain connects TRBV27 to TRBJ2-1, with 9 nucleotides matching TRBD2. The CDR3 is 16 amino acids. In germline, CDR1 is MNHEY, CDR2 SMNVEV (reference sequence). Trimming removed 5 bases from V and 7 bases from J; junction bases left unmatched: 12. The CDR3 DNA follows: TGTGCCAGCAGTAGGGGGTGGCGGGGGGGCCCAAATGAGCAGTTCTTC. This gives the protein CASSRGWRGGPNEQFF.

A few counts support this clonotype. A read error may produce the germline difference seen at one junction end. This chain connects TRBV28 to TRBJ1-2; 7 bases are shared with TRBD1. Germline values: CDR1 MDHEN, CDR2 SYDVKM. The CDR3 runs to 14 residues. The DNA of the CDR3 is TGTGCCGGCAGTTTGACAGGGTTAAACTATGGCTACACCTTC. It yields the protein CAGSLTGLNYGYTF.

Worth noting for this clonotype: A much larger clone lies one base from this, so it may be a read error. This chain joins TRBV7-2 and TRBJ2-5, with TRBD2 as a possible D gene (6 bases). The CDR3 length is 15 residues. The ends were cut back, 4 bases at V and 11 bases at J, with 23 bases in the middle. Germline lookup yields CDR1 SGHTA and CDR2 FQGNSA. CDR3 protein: CASSSFLRDSGEQYF. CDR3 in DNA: TGTGCCAGCAGCTCATTCCTCCGGGACTCTGGGGAGCAGTACTTC. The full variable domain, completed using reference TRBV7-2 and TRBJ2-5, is GAGVSQSPSNKVTEKGKDVELRCDPISGHTALYWYRQSLGQGLEFLIYFQGNSAPDKSGLPSDRFSAERTGGSVSTLTIQRTQQEDSAVYLCASSSFLRDSGEQYFGPGTRLLVL.

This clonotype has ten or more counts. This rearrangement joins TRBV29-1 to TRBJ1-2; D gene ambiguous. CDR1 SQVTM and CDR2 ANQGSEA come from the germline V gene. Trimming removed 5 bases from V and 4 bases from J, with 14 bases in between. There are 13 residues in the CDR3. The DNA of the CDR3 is TGCAGCGTTTCACGCTACAACCCCTATGGCTACACCTTC. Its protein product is CSVSRYNPYGYTF.

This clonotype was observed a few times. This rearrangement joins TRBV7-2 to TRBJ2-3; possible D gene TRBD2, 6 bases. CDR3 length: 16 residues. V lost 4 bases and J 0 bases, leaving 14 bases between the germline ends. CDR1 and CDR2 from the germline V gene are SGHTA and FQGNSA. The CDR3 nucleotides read TGTGCCAGCAGCTCGCGGGACGCACCTAGCACAGATACGCAGTATTTT. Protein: CASSSRDAPSTDTQYF.